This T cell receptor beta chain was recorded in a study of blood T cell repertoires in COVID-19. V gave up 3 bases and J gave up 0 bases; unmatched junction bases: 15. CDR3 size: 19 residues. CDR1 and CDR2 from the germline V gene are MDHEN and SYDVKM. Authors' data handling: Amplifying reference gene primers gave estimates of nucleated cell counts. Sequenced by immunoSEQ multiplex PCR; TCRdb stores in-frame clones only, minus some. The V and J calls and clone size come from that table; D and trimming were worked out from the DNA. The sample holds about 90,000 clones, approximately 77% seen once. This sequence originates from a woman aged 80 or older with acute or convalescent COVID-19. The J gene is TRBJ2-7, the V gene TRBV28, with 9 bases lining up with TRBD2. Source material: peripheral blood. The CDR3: CASSFAGAGGPSSSYEQYF. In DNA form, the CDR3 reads TGTGCCAGCAGTTTCGCTGGGGCGGGGGGGCCTTCAAGCTCCTACGAGCAGTACTTC.